This T cell receptor (beta chain) appears in the sequencing data of a study of CD8+ T cells in alopecia areata (dated by TCRdb to 2017 to 2018). Broadly, across the study: The treated patients took part in an open-label pilot trial in which moderate-to-severe alopecia areata was treated with oral tofacitinib at 5 to 10 mg twice daily. Scalp clonality was compared among normal scalp (n=4), patchy alopecia areata scalp (n=8), and alopecia totalis/universalis scalp (n=8). TCRbeta CDR3 regions were amplified by immunoSEQ multiplex PCR with 35 Vbeta forward and 13 Jbeta reverse primers. The study used high-throughput TCRbeta sequencing to examine T cell clonal expansion in alopecia areata, in both the C3H/HeJ mouse model and human patients. Patients stayed on tofacitinib for 6 to 18 months and then had 6 months of follow-up off drug so that delayed response and recurrence could be assessed. Patients on tofacitinib were biopsied at baseline and after 4 and 24 weeks of treatment, and several of the patients also had a later scalp biopsy. RNA was obtained with the PAXgene miRNA kit for fixed scalp, the miRNeasy kit for PBMCs, and the RNeasy kit for mouse skin. In humans, TCRbeta sequencing was performed on scalp tissue and on sorted CD4+ and CD8+ peripheral blood T cells from healthy controls and from patients with patchy or totalis/universalis alopecia areata. Beyond this particular receptor, the publication reports: Shared TCR sequences between patients were less evident than in mice, which may be partly attributable to HLA diversity in the patient population. Compared with normal scalp, lesional scalp, particularly in alopecia totalis/universalis, had higher clonality and more expanded CD8+ clones, which suggests antigenic drive. Unlike mouse skin, which is dominated by gammadelta T cells, normal human skin has resident alphabeta T cells that are also sequenced, and this complicates analysis of the scalp TCR repertoire.

V drops 0 bases and J drops 10 bases, leaving 13 bases in between. CDR1 and CDR2, looked up from the germline V gene (reference sequence), are GTSNPN and SVGIG. There are 13 amino acids in the CDR3, from cysteine to phenylalanine inclusive. CDR3 DNA only is kept here, 39 bases in frame from base 1. The intended sense of this specimen's time point label: baseline before oral tofacitinib. Lesional scalp punch biopsies and peripheral blood were collected from alopecia areata patients. After PBMCs were isolated by density centrifugation and stained for CD3, CD4 and CD8, a FACSAria was used to sort CD4+ and CD8+ T cells. Library prep was done by the immunoSEQ multiplex PCR assay. For TCR sequencing, RNA was extracted from every sample and reverse transcribed into cDNA to serve as template. First-strand cDNA was synthesized using SuperScript III with a 2:1 mix of oligo-dT and random hexamers. A synthetic immune receptor repertoire was used to measure amplification bias, and any remaining bias was corrected computationally. The paper's data handling went like this. Raw reads were preprocessed for error removal, and CDR3 was defined according to IMGT conventions as running from the conserved cysteine to phenylalanine. To get clonality, Shannon entropy was normalized by log2 of the number of productive unique TCRs and the result was subtracted from 1. Whether each scalp clone was CD4 or CD8 was inferred by checking scalp TCRbeta sequences against the CD4 and CD8 repertoires from sorted blood. The table comes from immuneACCESS by way of TCRdb, which keeps in-frame sequences with V and J called. Part of the clones is missing from these tables; in studies checked, under half for an unresolved V gene and the rest for unknown reasons. V and J calls and clone size are copied from that table; D and trimming were computed from the DNA. The sample yields about 200,000 clones; around 62% were counted once. Jointly, the top ten make up less than 0.6% of the sample.

As regards this clone: Its specific antigen is unknown. There are no base qualities to consult, and no much larger clone falls within one base.

The chain is made from TRBV30 and TRBJ1-5; the D gene is possibly TRBD1, with 5 bases matching. The TCR was taken from a human donor with alopecia areata. The starting material was CD4+ T cells sorted from blood, obtained at week 0. At the DNA level, the sequence is TGTGCCTGGAGTGTGGCAGGGACGTCACCCCAGCATTTT. Its protein reads: CAWSVAGTSPQHF.